These 26 T cell receptor beta chains originate from one sample sequenced in a study of cytotoxic CD8 clonotypes in ibrutinib-treated CLL. The method was immunoSEQ multiplex PCR; TCRdb's version includes in-frame clones alone and lacks a portion of them. Among about 29,000 clones listed, approximately 85% were seen once. Here the sequenced sample was PBMCs, taken after 24 months of ibrutinib treatment. These receptors all stem from a human donor with chronic lymphocytic leukemia.

The V and J genes are TRBV7-2 and TRBJ2-7, with 13 bases matching TRBD2. The CDR3 consists of 15 residues. Trimming took 5 bases from V and 3 from J; bases not matched to a gene: 4. Germline CDR1 SGHTA, CDR2 FQGNSA. The CDR3 nucleotides read TGTGCCAGCAGCGTCGGACTAGCGGGGGTCTACGAGCAGTACTTC. This codes for CASSVGLAGVYEQYF.

The V and J genes are TRBV4-1 and TRBJ1-6, with D hard to call. This CDR3 is built from 16 residues. Trimming pared 0 bases from V and 5 bases from J, leaving 11 bases between. CDR1 and CDR2 (germline): MGHRA, YSYEKL. CDR3 coding DNA: TGCGCCAGCAGCCAAGACGGCAACGTAAATAATTCACCCCTCCACTTT. Translated, it gives CASSQDGNVNNSPLHF.

This chain connects TRBV23-1 to TRBJ1-3; the D is unclear. TRBV23-1 is an open reading frame, and its role is uncertain. V was cut by 0 bases and J by 3 bases, with 9 bases left in between. CDR3 length equals 15 residues. This CDR3 is CASSQSKAGGNTIYF. CDR3 bases: TGCGCCAGCAGTCAATCGAAGGCGGGTGGAAACACCATATATTTT.

The rearrangement joins TRBV9 to TRBJ1-1; no definite D call. Per germline, CDR1 SGDLS and CDR2 YYNGEE. The CDR3 length is 16 residues. Trimming pared 3 bases from V and 0 bases from J, leaving 15 bases between. In DNA, the CDR3 is TGTGCCAGCAGCGGACCGGTAGGACTAATGAACACTGAAGCTTTCTTT. It specifies CASSGPVGLMNTEAFF. Using reference TRBV9 and TRBJ1-1 for the parts outside the CDR3, the full variable domain is DSGVTQTPKHLITATGQRVTLRCSPRSGDLSVYWYQQSLDQGLQFLIQYYNGEERAKGNILERFSAQQFPDLHSELNLSSLELGDSALYFCASSGPVGLMNTEAFFGQGTRLTVV.

This chain connects TRBV6-5 to TRBJ2-7, with TRBD1 matching over 7 bases. J was trimmed by 0 bases and V by 4 bases; bases with no gene match: 3. The CDR3 runs to 14 residues. Germline V gene data show CDR1 as MNHEY and CDR2 as SVGAGI. CDR3 sequence reads: CASSSTGNSYEQYF. For the CDR3, the DNA is TGTGCCAGCAGTTCGACAGGGAACTCCTACGAGCAGTACTTC.

This clone was picked up one time. J is TRBJ2-7 and V is TRBV27; TRBD1 is a possible D gene (5 bases). The germline gives CDR1 MNHEY, CDR2 SMNVEV (reference sequence). Between the trimmed V and J ends, which lost 2 bases and 3 bases, there was a span of 14 bases. The CDR3 has 15 residues. CDR3 residues: CASSLRLGQGYEQYF. In DNA form, the CDR3 reads TGTGCCAGCAGTTTACGTTTGGGGCAGGGCTACGAGCAGTACTTC.

The gene calls are TRBV5-1 and TRBJ2-1, with D uncertain. The CDR3 sequence is 15 residues long. V dropped 0 bases and J dropped 2 bases, with 9 bases sitting between them. Per the germline V gene, CDR1 is SGHRS and CDR2 is YFSETQ. CDR3 residues: CASSLVAEAYNEQFF. DNA of the CDR3: TGCGCCAGCAGCTTGGTGGCGGAAGCCTACAATGAGCAGTTCTTC.

DNA for the CDR3: TGTGCCAGCAGCTTCCGACAGGGAGATAATTCACCCCTCCACTTT. Translation gives CASSFRQGDNSPLHF. The rearrangement joins TRBV5-5 to TRBJ1-6, with TRBD1 matching over 7 bases. J gave up 5 bases and V 2 bases, and 4 bases lay outside the gene matches. CDR3 length: 15 residues. CDR1 SGHKS and CDR2 YYEKEE come from the germline V gene (reference sequence).

The genes are TRBV5-1 and TRBJ1-6; 7 bases map to TRBD1. The CDR3 loop spans 16 amino acids. The V segment lost 0 bases and the J segment 3 bases; nucleotides outside the gene matches: 3. Germline assignment: CDR1 SGHRS and CDR2 YFSETQ. CDR3 coding DNA: TGCGCCAGCAGCTTGGGACAGGGAATCTATAATTCACCCCTCCACTTT. Protein product: CASSLGQGIYNSPLHF.

The CDR3 nucleotides are TGTGCCAGGCGTTGGGGGGGCGGATATGGCTACACCTTC. This gives the protein CARRWGGGYGYTF. The chain joins TRBV27 to TRBJ1-2; possibly TRBD1 for D (6 bases). The germline CDR1 and CDR2 sequences are MNHEY and SMNVEV (reference sequence). The CDR3 is made up of 13 amino acids. V was cut by 9 bases and J by 5 bases, with 16 bases left in between.

This rearrangement joins TRBV29-1 to TRBJ1-2, with TRBD1 matching 7 bases. This CDR3 region has 17 residues. The V gene's germline CDR1 is SQVTM and CDR2 ANQGSEA. V shed 0 bases and J 0 bases; nucleotides not matched to a gene: 10. For the CDR3, the DNA is TGCAGCGTTGAAGATCGAGGACAGGATGATACTAACTATGGCTACACCTTC. This encodes CSVEDRGQDDTNYGYTF.

This clone has only one observation. The gene calls are TRBV19 and TRBJ2-7; the D gene is possibly TRBD2 (7 bases). The CDR3 totals 11 residues. Germline V gene sequence: CDR1 LNHDA, CDR2 SQIVND (reference sequence). V was clipped by 9 bases and J by 5 bases, with 11 bases between them. The CDR3 DNA reads TGTGCCAGCGCGGGGGCGAACGAGCAGTACTTC. This sequence encodes CASAGANEQYF.

The chain couples TRBV27 to TRBJ1-6, with 7 bases aligning to TRBD1. V was clipped by 5 bases and J by 9 bases; unmatched bases: 10. Germline V gene sequence: CDR1 MNHEY, CDR2 SMNVEV (reference sequence). The length of the CDR3 is 15 residues. CDR3 nucleotide sequence: TGTGCCAGCAGTACCATGACAGGGAGTACTTCACCCCTCCACTTT. Residues: CASSTMTGSTSPLHF.

This chain joins TRBV11-2 and TRBJ2-5; D is unresolved. Trimming removed 0 bases at V and 2 bases at J, with 1 base between. Germline V CDR1 and CDR2: SGHAT, FQNNGV. This CDR3 contains 12 residues. The CDR3: CASSLDQETQYF. CDR3 in DNA: TGTGCCAGCAGCTTAGATCAAGAGACCCAGTACTTC. Based on the CDR3 plus reference TRBV11-2 and TRBJ2-5, the full variable domain is EAGVAQSPRYKIIEKRQSVAFWCNPISGHATLYWYQQILGQGPKLLIQFQNNGVVDDSQLPKDRFSAERLKGVDSTLKIQPAKLEDSAVYLCASSLDQETQYFGPGTRLLVL.

V usage is TRBV6-5 and J usage is TRBJ1-5; D may be TRBD1 (5 bases). From germline, CDR1 is MNHEY and CDR2 SVGAGI. V lost 5 bases to trimming and J lost 7 bases, with 18 bases between them. This CDR3 is built from 15 residues. CDR3 DNA: TGTGCCAGCAGTCGTCTCCCCCAGGGAGCCCAGCCCCAGCATTTT. Translated: CASSRLPQGAQPQHF.

The CDR3 region is CASSQAEVWSGNTIYF. CDR3 DNA: TGCGCCAGCAGCCAAGCTGAGGTATGGTCTGGAAACACCATATATTTT. The V gene is TRBV4-1, the J gene TRBJ1-3; D remains ambiguous. The V gene lost 1 base and the J gene lost 1 base, with 11 bases spanning the gap. The CDR3 runs 16 residues. The germline CDR1 and CDR2 sequences are MGHRA and YSYEKL.

This chain uses TRBV5-1 with TRBJ2-5; D possibly uses TRBD1 or TRBD2 (5 bases each). The CDR3 totals 13 residues. Trimming took 0 bases from V and 5 from J, leaving 8 bases between them. The V gene's germline CDR1 is SGHRS and CDR2 YFSETQ. The CDR3 sequence is CASSLVGEETQYF. CDR3 nucleotides: TGCGCCAGCAGCTTGGTGGGGGAGGAGACCCAGTACTTC.

V gene TRBV5-1 combines with J gene TRBJ2-1; D is uncertain. The CDR3 runs to 15 residues. V lost 0 bases to trimming and J lost 5 bases, with 12 bases between them. Germline V lookup: CDR1 SGHRS, CDR2 YFSETQ. DNA for the CDR3: TGCGCCAGCAGCTTGGGTACGGGCTTACACAATGAGCAGTTCTTC. Protein sequence: CASSLGTGLHNEQFF.

By proportion, this clone is large. The chain joins TRBV10-3 to TRBJ1-2; TRBD1 agrees at 7 bases. Germline CDR1 ENHRY, CDR2 SYGVKD. The CDR3 extends over 13 amino acids. V shed 3 bases, J shed 7 bases, and the junction held 5 bases outside the gene matches. CDR3 amino acids: CAISDRGVRGYTF. In nucleotides, the CDR3 is TGTGCCATCAGTGACAGGGGGGTTCGTGGCTACACCTTC.

This chain links TRBV6-1 with TRBJ2-5, with D hard to call. The CDR3 loop spans 10 amino acids. The V end was cut by 5 bases, the J end by 9 bases, with 7 bases between. The germline V gene has CDR1 MNHNS and CDR2 SASEGT. CDR3 coding DNA: TGTGCCAGCAGTTTTTACCCCCAGTACTTC. It translates to CASSFYPQYF.

The CDR3 bases are TGTGCCAGCAGCTCTGAGGGGGGCAGGGGGTTTTGGTATGAGCAGTTCTTC. It is translated as CASSSEGGRGFWYEQFF. This chain connects TRBV7-6 to TRBJ2-1; D is possibly TRBD1 (7 bases). V lost 4 bases and J lost 8, with 24 bases in between. Germline loops: CDR1 SGHVS, CDR2 FNYEAQ. This CDR3 comprises 17 residues. Supplemented by reference TRBV7-6 and TRBJ2-1, the full variable domain reads GAGVSQSPRYKVTKRGQDVALRCDPISGHVSLYWYRQALGQGPEFLTYFNYEAQQDKSGLPNDRFSAERPEGSISTLTIQRTEQRDSAMYRCASSSEGGRGFWYEQFFGPGTRLTVL.

This clone was recorded only once. The genes are TRBV6-1 and TRBJ2-1; the match to TRBD2 covers 9 bases. CDR1 and CDR2 from the germline V gene are MNHNS and SASEGT. The CDR3 loop spans 14 amino acids. V trimming: 6 bases; J trimming: 7 bases; junction bases outside the gene matches: 7. The CDR3 DNA reads TGTGCCAGCAGAGCCGGGACTAGCAAGAATGAGCAGTTCTTC. It yields the protein CASRAGTSKNEQFF.

As DNA, the CDR3 is TGTGCCTGGAGTGTACGAAAGGGACAGGGGGCCTTTAATGAGCAGTTCTTC. Translation: CAWSVRKGQGAFNEQFF. The chain is built from TRBV30 and TRBJ2-1; 12 nucleotides match TRBD1. V was clipped by 0 bases and J by 7 bases; unmatched bases: 10. CDR1 is GTSNPN, CDR2 SVGIG, per germline (reference sequence). The CDR3 has 17 residues.

This clone was seen a few times. The chain employs TRBV9 and TRBJ2-7; 12 bases map to TRBD1. After removal of 4 bases from V and 6 bases from J, the junction contained 5 bases not matched to a gene. This CDR3 has 14 amino acids. Looked up from germline, CDR1 is SGDLS and CDR2 is YYNGEE. The CDR3 nucleotides are TGTGCCAGCAGCCTAGGGACAGGGGGCTCCGAGCAGTACTTC. Amino acids: CASSLGTGGSEQYF.

The CDR3 coding sequence is TGCGCCAGCAGCCGACTAGCGGGGGGTTCCCCCTACGAGCAGTACTTC. Translated, it gives CASSRLAGGSPYEQYF. The chain joins TRBV5-1 to TRBJ2-7, with 13 bases lining up with TRBD2. The V segment lost 4 bases and the J segment 2 bases; nucleotides outside the gene matches: 6. In germline, CDR1 is SGHRS, CDR2 YFSETQ. CDR3 size: 16 residues.

The chain links TRBV5-4 to TRBJ2-5, with TRBD2 matching over 8 bases. V shed 4 bases and J 4 bases; nucleotides not matched to a gene: 6. The CDR3 runs to 14 residues. Germline V gives CDR1 SGHNT, CDR2 YYREEE (reference sequence). The CDR3: CASSLLAGGETQYF. CDR3 nucleotides: TGTGCCAGCAGCCTTTTGGCGGGGGGAGAGACCCAGTACTTC.